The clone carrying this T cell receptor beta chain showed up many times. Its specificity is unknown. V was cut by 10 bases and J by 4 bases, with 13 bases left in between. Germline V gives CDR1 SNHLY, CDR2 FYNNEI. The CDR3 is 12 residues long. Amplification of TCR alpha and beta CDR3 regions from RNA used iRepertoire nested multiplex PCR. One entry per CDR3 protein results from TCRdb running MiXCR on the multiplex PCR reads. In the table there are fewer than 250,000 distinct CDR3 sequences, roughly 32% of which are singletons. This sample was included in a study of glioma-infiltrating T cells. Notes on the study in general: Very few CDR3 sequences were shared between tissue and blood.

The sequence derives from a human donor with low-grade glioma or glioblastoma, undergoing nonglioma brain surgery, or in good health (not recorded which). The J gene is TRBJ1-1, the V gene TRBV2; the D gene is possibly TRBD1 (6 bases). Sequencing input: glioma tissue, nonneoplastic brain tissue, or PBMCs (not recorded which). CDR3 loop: CATDRRGTEAFF. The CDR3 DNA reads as TGTGCCACCGACAGGAGGGGCACTGAAGCTTTCTTT.